This TCR beta chain was retrieved from a study of metastatic and nonmetastatic thyroid tumors. Looking at the study overall: Thyroid patients, malignant and benign, had repertoires compared across blood and tumor or nodule tissue. Points from the study as a whole: Versus benign nodules, malignant thyroid tumors reportedly had significantly higher TCR beta diversity, in blood and tumor.

Points on this clone: Its antigen is undetermined.

The germline V gene has CDR1 DFQATT and CDR2 SNEGSKA (reference sequence). With V trimmed by 1 base and J by 5 bases, 10 bases remained unmatched. CDR3 length equals 16 residues. There were no patients who had received any treatment before thyroid surgery. Authors' data handling: Clinicopathological groups supplied CDR3 differences that were used to build a distant-metastasis classifier for papillary thyroid cancer. TCRdb called clones again from the PCR reads with MiXCR. TCRdb, rather than the study authors, made the V and J calls. Of 24,000 or so clones listed, about 13% are singletons. Sequenced material: blood. The TCR comes from a female donor with papillary thyroid cancer or a benign thyroid nodule (not recorded which). Some clones in this sample may be carry-over from other donors' samples. The chain has TRBV20-1 and TRBJ2-5; 10 bases are a match to TRBD2. CDR3: CSARGELAGGWETQYF. The CDR3 coding sequence is TGCAGTGCTAGAGGGGAATTAGCGGGAGGATGGGAGACCCAGTACTTC.